This T cell receptor beta chain was obtained from a study of blood T cell repertoires in COVID-19. TCRdb keeps only in-frame clones here, not all; method: immunoSEQ multiplex PCR. Here the sample spans approximately 30,000 clones, 90% to 95% being singletons. The CDR3 consists of 14 residues. V shed 2 bases and J shed 2 bases, with 8 bases lying between them. Germline V lookup: CDR1 MNHEY, CDR2 SMNVEV (reference sequence). The clonotype comes from a human donor with active COVID-19. The donor label of this sample is uncertain. V usage is TRBV27 and J usage is TRBJ2-3; D gene unclear. The material sequenced was peripheral blood. The CDR3: CASSLLPLTDTQYF. CDR3 nucleotide sequence: TGTGCCAGCAGTTTACTCCCCCTCACAGATACGCAGTATTTT.